Ten or more counts support the clone carrying this TCR beta chain. Its target is not known. The CDR3 is 14 residues long. Germline CDR1 and CDR2: SGHAT and FQNNGV. The J segment lost 7 bases and the V segment lost 4 bases, leaving 7 bases of the junction unmatched. This sample was included in a study of T cells in Graves' hyperthyroidism and ophthalmopathy. Study-level findings and limits: Appearing also in blood were most of the thyroid clonotypes expanded above 0.001.

RNA transcripts provided the source from which TCR beta CDR3 regions were amplified. Using the HTBI primer set, a first-round RT-PCR was run on the TCR CDR3. TCRdb redid the calling of the multiplex PCR reads with MiXCR, one entry per CDR3 protein. Among under 350,000 distinct CDR3 sequences, 20% to 25% were seen once, and the ten largest hold roughly 52%. The study based diagnoses on clinical symptoms, serum thyroxine and TRAb, thyroid ultrasound and orbital computed tomography. The sample was blood. The V gene is TRBV11-2, the J gene TRBJ1-2; 9 nucleotides line up with TRBD1. The source is a woman aged 45-59 years with Graves' hyperthyroidism. The CDR3 region has the DNA TGTGCCAGCAGCTCCGACAGGGGGAGTGGTGGCTACACCTTC. Protein sequence: CASSSDRGSGGYTF.